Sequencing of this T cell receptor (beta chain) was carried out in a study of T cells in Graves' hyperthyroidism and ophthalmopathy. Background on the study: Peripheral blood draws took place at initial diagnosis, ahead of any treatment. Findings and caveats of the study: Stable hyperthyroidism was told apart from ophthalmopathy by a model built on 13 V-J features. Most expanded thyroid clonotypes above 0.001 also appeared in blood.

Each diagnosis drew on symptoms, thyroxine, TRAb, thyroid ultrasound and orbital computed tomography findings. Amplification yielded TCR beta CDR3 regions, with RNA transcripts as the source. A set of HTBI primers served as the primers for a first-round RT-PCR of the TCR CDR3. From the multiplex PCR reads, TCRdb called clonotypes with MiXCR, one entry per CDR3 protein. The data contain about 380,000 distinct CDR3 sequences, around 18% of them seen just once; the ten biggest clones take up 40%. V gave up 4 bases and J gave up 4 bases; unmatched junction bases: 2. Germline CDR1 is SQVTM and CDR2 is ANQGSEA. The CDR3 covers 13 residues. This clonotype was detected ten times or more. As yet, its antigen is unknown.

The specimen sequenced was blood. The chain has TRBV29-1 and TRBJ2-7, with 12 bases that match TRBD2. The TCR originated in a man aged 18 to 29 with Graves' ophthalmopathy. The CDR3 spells CSVGTSGVYEQYF. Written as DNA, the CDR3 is TGCAGCGTTGGGACTAGCGGGGTTTACGAGCAGTACTTC.